The source of this T cell receptor beta chain is a study of Tregs in tolerant kidney transplant recipients. Overall study findings and caveats: Validation in larger populations is needed because few patients were studied. No direct test of biological reproducibility was done here. The most relevant donor-specific Treg TCRbeta repertoire apparently came from expansion with activated donor B cells.

Germline CDR1 reads SGDLS; CDR2 reads YYNGEE. V dropped 3 bases and J dropped 4; count of bases not matched to a gene: 7. This CDR3 is 18 amino acids long. Only in-frame clones appear in the TCRdb table, and some are missing; sequencing was by immunoSEQ multiplex PCR. Among roughly 250,000 clones listed, roughly 84% were seen once. This clone showed up just once. Its specificity is unknown. CD4+CD25+CD127- Tregs, CD4+CD25- non-Tregs, CD4 and CD8 cells were sorted. Sequenced sample: CD4+ T cells from blood. This TCR derives from a human donor in good health. V is TRBV9 and J is TRBJ2-2, with 15 nucleotides matching TRBD2. CDR3 in DNA: TGTGCCAGCAGCGCCCGCGGACTAGCGGGGGGGTTCACCGGGGAGCTGTTTTTT. This translates into CASSARGLAGGFTGELFF.